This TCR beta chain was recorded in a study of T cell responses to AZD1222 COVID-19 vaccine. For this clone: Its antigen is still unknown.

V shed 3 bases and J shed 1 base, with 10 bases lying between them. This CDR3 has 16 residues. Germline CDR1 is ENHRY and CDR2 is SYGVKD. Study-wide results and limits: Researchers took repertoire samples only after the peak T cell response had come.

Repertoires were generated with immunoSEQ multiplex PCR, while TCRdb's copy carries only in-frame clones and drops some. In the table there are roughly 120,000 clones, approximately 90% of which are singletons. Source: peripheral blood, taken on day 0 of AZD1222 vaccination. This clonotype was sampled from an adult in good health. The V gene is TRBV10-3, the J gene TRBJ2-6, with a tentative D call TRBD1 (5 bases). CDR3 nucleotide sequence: TGTGCCATCAGTGACCTTCAGGGATCTGGGGCCAACGTCCTGACTTTC. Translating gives CAISDLQGSGANVLTF.